This record covers a single T cell receptor (beta chain). Its specificity is not known. The record originates from a study of human T cells and chemical hapten exposure. Whole-study results and caveats: DPC sensitization produced no change in TCRs with frequency above 1 in 1000.

The time point was: pre-sensitization, week 0. Treatment here: therapeutic diphenylcyclopropenone sensitization with weekly scalp DPC. V shed 7 bases and J shed 5 bases, with 11 bases lying between them. Germline values: CDR1 LGHDT, CDR2 YNNKEL (reference sequence). This CDR3 spans 12 amino acids. One entry per CDR3 protein results from TCRdb running MiXCR on the RACE reads. The data hold roughly 100,000 distinct CDR3 sequences, with 9% to 15% observed a single time. The specimen was whole blood, collected in connection with sensitization to the hapten diphenylcyclopropenone (DPC). This TCR was sampled from a woman between 45 and 65 years old with alopecia areata. Some clones in this sample may be carry-over from other donors' samples. V usage is TRBV3-1 and J usage is TRBJ2-5, with D possibly being TRBD1 (6 bases). CDR3 in DNA: TGTGCCAGCAACAGGGTGGCGGAGACCCAGTACTTC. Translated, it gives CASNRVAETQYF.